The 25 T cell receptor beta chains below all came from one sample that was sequenced in a study of shared clonotypes between healthy human individuals. TCRdb keeps only in-frame clones here, not all; method: immunoSEQ multiplex PCR. The table lists roughly 320,000 clones, roughly 84% of them singletons, with 15% to 20% in the top ten. Sequencing was done on a sample of memory CD8+ T cells sorted from blood. The sample's subset: CD45RO+ cells pooled with CCR7-negative TemRA cells. Source of these receptors: a man younger than 35 in good health.

The sample holds one count of this clone. V is TRBV6-1 and J is TRBJ1-3; no clear D gene. V lost 2 bases and J 0 bases, leaving 17 bases between the germline ends. The CDR3 extends over 18 amino acids. CDR1 is MNHNS and CDR2 is SASEGT in the germline V gene. CDR3 protein: CASSELVPVTRSGNTIYF. The CDR3 bases are TGTGCCAGCAGTGAACTCGTCCCGGTCACCCGCTCTGGAAACACCATATATTTT.

The chain carries TRBV5-6 and TRBJ2-7; D call uncertain. This CDR3 spans 13 amino acids. CDR1 and CDR2 (germline): SGHDT, YYEEEE. Trimming left V 4 bases short and J 2 bases short, with 10 bases between. The CDR3 DNA reads as TGTGCCAGCAGCATGGCTCGGGCCTACGAGCAGTACTTC. Protein: CASSMARAYEQYF.

The V call is TRBV4-1, the J call TRBJ2-6; D is perhaps TRBD1 or TRBD2 (6 bases each). Per germline, CDR1 MGHRA and CDR2 YSYEKL. The length of the CDR3 is 16 residues. V lost 3 bases, J lost 2 bases, and 11 bases lay in between. The CDR3 region has the DNA TGCGCCAGCAGCCAGAGTCGGGGGCCTGGGGCCAACGTCCTGACTTTC. Protein: CASSQSRGPGANVLTF.

The chain recombines TRBV6-1 with TRBJ2-7, with 8 nucleotides matching TRBD1. Germline V gives CDR1 MNHNS, CDR2 SASEGT. The trim removed 1 base at V and 4 bases at J, leaving 15 bases unmatched. The CDR3 spans 18 residues. Written as DNA, the CDR3 is TGTGCCAGCAGTGAAGGGACAGGGACGGACTCTTGGTTATACGAGCAGTACTTC. It codes for CASSEGTGTDSWLYEQYF.

The J gene is TRBJ1-4, the V gene TRBV28; possibly TRBD1 for D (6 bases). This CDR3 has 17 residues. Germline-derived CDR1 and CDR2 are MDHEN and SYDVKM. Trimming left V 2 bases short and J 6 bases short, with 19 bases between. This CDR3 reads CASSLGGPGIGHEKLFF. Here the CDR3 DNA reads TGTGCCAGCAGTTTAGGGGGCCCAGGGATAGGCCATGAAAAACTGTTTTTT.

As to this clone: Other DNA sequences in the same sample also yield this CDR3. The genes are TRBV25-1 and TRBJ1-1; no definite D call. Germline CDR1 MGHDK, CDR2 SYGVNS. This CDR3 comprises 11 residues. V lost 8 bases to trimming and J lost 0 bases, with 4 bases between them. CDR3 sequence (DNA): TGTGCCAGCGGTATGAACACTGAAGCTTTCTTT. This encodes CASGMNTEAFF.

The V and J genes are TRBV10-3 and TRBJ1-6; D gene unclear. CDR1 and CDR2 (germline): ENHRY, SYGVKD. Trimming pared 0 bases from V and 10 bases from J, leaving 13 bases between. CDR3 length: 15 amino acids. In DNA, the CDR3 is TGTGCCATCAGTGAGTCGGCAGTTTATCCATCACCCCTCCACTTT. Translated, it gives CAISESAVYPSPLHF.

A few counts support this clone. Here the CDR3 reads CASTLQGDTEAFF. The CDR3 nucleotides are TGTGCCAGCACCCTACAGGGGGACACTGAAGCTTTCTTT. This chain uses TRBV6-6 with TRBJ1-1; TRBD1 matches 8 bases. There are 13 residues in the CDR3. The ends lost 7 bases at V and 3 bases at J; junction bases unmatched: 4. Germline CDR1 and CDR2: MNHNY and SVGAGI (reference sequence).

The chain has TRBV6-5 and TRBJ2-7; maybe TRBD1 (6 bases). The length of the CDR3 is 14 residues. The germline V and J ends were trimmed by 0 bases and 3 bases, with 9 bases remaining between them. Germline V gene data show CDR1 as MNHEY and CDR2 as SVGAGI. The CDR3 here is CASSYSGGYYEQYF. DNA of the CDR3: TGTGCCAGCAGTTACTCTGGGGGCTACTACGAGCAGTACTTC.

This chain links TRBV4-3 with TRBJ2-5, with 7 bases matching TRBD1. The CDR3 sequence is 17 residues long. V dropped 0 bases and J dropped 4; count of bases not matched to a gene: 11. From germline, CDR1 is LGHNA and CDR2 YSLEER. The CDR3 DNA reads TGCGCCAGCAGCCAAGAAGGACAGGAAGAAGTTGGAGAGACCCAGTACTTC. It encodes CASSQEGQEEVGETQYF.

This chain connects TRBV25-1 to TRBJ1-2; D is uncertain. The length of the CDR3 is 14 residues. Trimming left V 2 bases short and J 1 base short, with 8 bases between. Germline assignment: CDR1 MGHDK and CDR2 SYGVNS. CDR3 sequence reads: CASSEKTFNYGYTF. The CDR3 coding sequence is TGTGCCAGCAGTGAAAAGACCTTTAACTATGGCTACACCTTC.

CDR3 residues: CSAEGDQPQHF. The CDR3 DNA reads as TGCAGTGCTGAAGGTGATCAGCCCCAGCATTTT. This chain links TRBV20-1 with TRBJ1-5, with D unclear. The V and J ends lost 5 bases and 5 bases respectively, with 7 bases between them. Germline lookup yields CDR1 DFQATT and CDR2 SNEGSKA (reference sequence). CDR3 length: 11 residues.

V is TRBV27 and J is TRBJ2-1, with 8 positions matching TRBD1. The germline CDR1 and CDR2 sequences are MNHEY and SMNVEV (reference sequence). The CDR3 spans 15 residues. Trimming cost V 6 bases and J 0 bases; bases outside gene matches: 4. The CDR3: CASSLDRVSYNEQFF. CDR3 DNA: TGTGCCAGCAGCCTGGACAGGGTCTCCTACAATGAGCAGTTCTTC.

This clone was observed a single time. Other nucleotide sequences in the sample specify the same CDR3. The CDR3 reads CASSFGGSTEAFF. The CDR3 bases are TGTGCCAGCAGTTTTGGGGGCTCCACTGAAGCTTTCTTT. This chain connects TRBV28 to TRBJ1-1; D perhaps matches TRBD1 (6 bases). The CDR3 length is 13 residues. Trimming cost V 3 bases and J 4 bases, with 9 bases left between them. Looked up from germline, CDR1 is MDHEN and CDR2 is SYDVKM. The variable domain in full, with the rest retrieved from reference TRBV28 and TRBJ1-1, is DVKVTQSSRYLVKRTGEKVFLECVQDMDHENMFWYRQDPGLGLRLIYFSYDVKMKEKGDIPEGYSVSREKKERFSLILESASTNQTSMYLCASSFGGSTEAFFGQGTRLTVV.

The CDR3 here is CASSLGPANTGELFF. As DNA, the CDR3 is TGTGCCAGCAGCCTCGGGCCCGCGAACACCGGGGAGCTGTTTTTT. The chain employs TRBV7-3 and TRBJ2-2; the D is unclear. The V gene's germline CDR1 is SGHTA and CDR2 FQGTGA. This CDR3 has 15 amino acids. Trimming removed 5 bases at V and 0 bases at J, with 10 bases between.

The DNA of the CDR3 is TGTGCCATCAGTGAGGGAGACACTTCCACCATATATTTT. Encoded protein: CAISEGDTSTIYF. The genes are TRBV10-3 and TRBJ1-3; D gene uncertain. Per the germline V gene, CDR1 is ENHRY and CDR2 is SYGVKD. This CDR3 has 13 amino acids. V gave up 2 bases and J gave up 9 bases, with 11 bases separating them.

The V and J genes are TRBV28 and TRBJ1-2, with D unclear. Germline V lookup: CDR1 MDHEN, CDR2 SYDVKM. Trimming cost V 4 bases and J 6 bases, with 9 bases left between them. The CDR3 is made up of 12 amino acids. The CDR3 region has the DNA TGTGCCAGCAGTTACAATCCGGATGGCTACACCTTC. This encodes CASSYNPDGYTF.

The chain couples TRBV6-6 to TRBJ2-7; D is undetermined. Germline CDR1 and CDR2: MNHNY and SVGAGI (reference sequence). The CDR3 length is 14 residues. V gave up 6 bases and J gave up 0 bases, with 12 bases separating them. The CDR3 is CASSPTYSSYEQYF. The CDR3 region has the DNA TGTGCCAGCAGCCCGACATACAGCTCCTACGAGCAGTACTTC.

This clone was seen once. The chain has TRBV5-6 and TRBJ2-3; D could derive from TRBD1 or TRBD2 (5 bases each). Germline V gene data show CDR1 as SGHDT and CDR2 as YYEEEE. With 0 bases removed from V and 5 bases from J, the gap between germline ends came to 13 bases. This CDR3 contains 15 residues. CDR3 DNA sequence: TGTGCCAGCAGCTTGGCCGGGGCTAGTGGAGATACGCAGTATTTT. Its protein is CASSLAGASGDTQYF.

This chain connects TRBV2 to TRBJ2-3; D uncertain. The CDR3 runs to 15 residues. CDR1 SNHLY and CDR2 FYNNEI come from the germline V gene. V lost 4 bases and J lost 1, with 12 bases in between. The DNA for the CDR3 is TGTGCCAGCAGTGGCTACAGAACGCGCACAGATACGCAGTATTTT. Translated: CASSGYRTRTDTQYF.

This chain joins TRBV27 and TRBJ2-7, with 8 bases matching TRBD1. Germline loops: CDR1 MNHEY, CDR2 SMNVEV (reference sequence). This CDR3 is 14 amino acids long. V lost 4 bases to trimming and J lost 4 bases; unmatched junction nucleotides: 6. In nucleotides, the CDR3 is TGTGCCAGCAGTTCGCAGGGGGCTGGGTACGAGCAGTACTTC. Protein product: CASSSQGAGYEQYF.

The chain carries TRBV28 and TRBJ2-7; 8 bases are shared with TRBD1. This CDR3 has 16 amino acids. Germline V CDR1 and CDR2: MDHEN, SYDVKM. The ends lost 2 bases at V and 3 bases at J; junction bases unmatched: 9. The CDR3 nucleotides are TGTGCCAGCAGTTTACGAGTGGACAGGGAAGACTACGAGCAGTACTTC. Translation: CASSLRVDREDYEQYF.

The chain employs TRBV5-6 and TRBJ2-7, with D possibly matching TRBD1 (5 bases). The ends were cut back, 1 base at V and 5 bases at J, with 10 bases in the middle. Looked up from germline, CDR1 is SGHDT and CDR2 is YYEEEE. CDR3 size: 13 residues. This CDR3 reads CASSLWQGDEQYF. CDR3 bases: TGTGCCAGCAGCTTGTGGCAGGGCGACGAGCAGTACTTC.

A note on this clone: This specimen includes other DNA sequences encoding the same CDR3. V gene TRBV4-1 combines with J gene TRBJ1-1, with D uncertain. Trimming stripped 0 bases from V and 2 bases from J, with 7 bases between. Germline CDR1 and CDR2: MGHRA and YSYEKL. The CDR3 is made up of 14 amino acids. As DNA, the CDR3 is TGCGCCAGCAGCCAAGACCCTGTCAACACTGAAGCTTTCTTT. Its translation: CASSQDPVNTEAFF.

Comment on this clone: One end of the junction is discordant with germline, which a read error may explain. The gene calls are TRBV27 and TRBJ2-6, with D maybe TRBD2 (5 bases). CDR3 length equals 17 residues. CDR1 MNHEY and CDR2 SMNVEV come from the germline V gene (reference sequence). The CDR3 DNA sequence: TGTGCCAGCAGTTTTGTACACTCGGACTCTGGGACCAACGTCCTGACTTTC. This gives the protein CASSFVHSDSGTNVLTF.